Presented here are 5 T cell receptor beta chains from one specimen sequenced in a study of CD8 T cells in ankylosing spondylitis. TCRdb recomputed calls from the 5' RACE reads with MiXCR, one row per CDR3 protein. Of 250,000 or so distinct CDR3 sequences in the sample, more than 20% were seen once. The sequencing input was blood, either unsorted or a sorted T cell fraction (not recorded which). The receptors here all came from a male donor with ankylosing spondylitis or in good health (not recorded which).

This clonotype has at least ten counts. Here the CDR3 DNA reads TGTGCCAGCAAACTCAGGGGGCGGTACACTGAAGCTTTCTTT. Translated, it gives CASKLRGRYTEAFF. The chain has TRBV12-3 or TRBV12-4 and TRBJ1-1; 8 nucleotides align to TRBD1. After removal of 7 bases from V and 3 bases from J, the junction contained 7 bases not matched to a gene. CDR3 length: 14 amino acids.

This clonotype has only one observation. A much larger clone lies one base from this, so it may be a read error. This chain joins TRBV5-4 and TRBJ2-5; 7 bases line up with TRBD1. The CDR3 spans 14 residues. Germline V gives CDR1 SGHNT, CDR2 YYREEE (reference sequence). Here the CDR3 reads CASSSAGTEETKYF. For the CDR3, the DNA is TGTGCCAGCAGCAGTGCCGGGACAGAAGAGACCAAGTACTTC.

This clonotype was detected a few times. The rearrangement links TRBV15 to TRBJ2-6; D is uncertain. Germline CDR1 and CDR2: LNHNV and YYDKDF (reference sequence). V lost 1 base and J lost 0, with 7 bases in between. The CDR3 has 16 residues. CDR3 loop: CATSRVRDSGANVLTF. Written as DNA, the CDR3 is TGTGCCACCAGCAGAGTTAGAGACTCTGGGGCCAACGTCCTGACTTTC.

This clonotype was recorded at least ten times. V is TRBV5-1 and J is TRBJ2-3; 8 bases are shared with TRBD2. This CDR3 has 16 amino acids. The germline V gene has CDR1 SGHRS and CDR2 YFSETQ. V lost 1 base and J lost 2; bases outside the gene matches: 6. The chain's CDR3 is CASSLFPGGITDTQYF. The CDR3 DNA sequence: TGCGCCAGCAGCTTGTTTCCGGGGGGGATCACAGATACGCAGTATTTT.

This clonotype was found many times. V usage is TRBV24-1 and J usage is TRBJ2-3; 8 bases are shared with TRBD2. With 2 bases clipped from V and 6 bases from J, the junction kept 12 bases outside the gene matches. This CDR3 is 17 amino acids long. The V gene's germline CDR1 is KGHDR and CDR2 SFDVKD. The DNA of the CDR3 is TGTGCCACCAGTGATTCGACCCCGGGAGCGGGGGTGGATACGCAGTATTTT. This translates into CATSDSTPGAGVDTQYF.